Only a few counts were recorded for the clone carrying this TCR beta chain. The antigen is undetermined. Some clones are missing from TCRdb's copy, which holds only in-frame ones; the method was immunoSEQ multiplex PCR. The sample includes 56,000 or so clones, nearly 85% of them seen just once. CDR3 size: 15 residues. Trimming took off 5 bases at V and 0 bases at J, with 10 bases between the two ends. Germline CDR1 and CDR2: SEHNR and FQNEAQ (reference sequence). The study sampled blood at baseline, cycle 4 day 1, and cycle 7 day 1. The data were taken from a study of OX40 agonist ivuxolimab in advanced cancers. Study-wide results and caveats: The study found among the lowest clonal expansion in partial responders at 0.1-3.0 mg/kg. With doses of 0.1 to 3.0 mg/kg, CD4+ and CD8+ blood T cells had undergone clonal expansion by week 6. CD8+ T cells averaged more expanded clones than CD4+.

Material: CD4+ or CD8+ T cells sorted from blood, obtained in a trial of the OX40 agonist ivuxolimab. The source is an adult with an advanced solid tumor such as melanoma, head and neck, liver or kidney cancer. This chain links TRBV7-9 with TRBJ1-4; D unresolved. CDR3 residues: CASSPGDTTNEKLFF. CDR3 sequence (DNA): TGTGCCAGCAGCCCTGGGGATACAACTAATGAAAAACTGTTTTTT.